The text below deals with one T cell receptor (beta chain). The data originate from a study of blood T cell repertoires in COVID-19. This CDR3 is built from 16 residues. The germline V gene encodes CDR1 MGHRA and CDR2 YSYEKL. Losses at the gene ends were 1 base for V and 7 bases for J; bases not matched to a gene: 9. Repertoires were generated with immunoSEQ multiplex PCR, while TCRdb's copy carries only in-frame clones and drops some. Counted here are 190,000 or so clones, 70% to 90% occurring once; the ten biggest clones make up around 2.5%. Sequences were obtained from peripheral blood. This sequence originates from a man in his forties with active or convalescent COVID-19. The chain recombines TRBV4-1 with TRBJ2-3; TRBD1 agrees at 9 bases. The CDR3 here is CASSQGQGEVGYTQYF. CDR3 coding DNA: TGCGCCAGCAGCCAAGGACAGGGGGAGGTCGGCTATACGCAGTATTTT.